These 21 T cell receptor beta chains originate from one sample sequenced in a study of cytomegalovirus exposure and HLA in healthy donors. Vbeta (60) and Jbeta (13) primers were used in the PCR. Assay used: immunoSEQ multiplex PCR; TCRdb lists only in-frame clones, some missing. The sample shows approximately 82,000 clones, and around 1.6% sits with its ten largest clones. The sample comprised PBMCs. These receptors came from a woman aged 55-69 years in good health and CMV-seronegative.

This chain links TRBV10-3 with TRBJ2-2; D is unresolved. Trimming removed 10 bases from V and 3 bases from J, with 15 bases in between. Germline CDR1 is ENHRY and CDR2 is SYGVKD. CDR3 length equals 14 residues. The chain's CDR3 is CATKVERDTGELFF. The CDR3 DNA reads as TGTGCCACCAAGGTGGAACGGGACACCGGGGAGCTGTTTTTT.

CDR3 sequence (DNA): TGCGCCAGCAGCTTGACTAGCCTCCCAGCGCCCCAAGAGACCCAGTACTTC. Translating it yields CASSLTSLPAPQETQYF. V and J are TRBV5-1 and TRBJ2-5; D perhaps matches TRBD2 (6 bases). Germline CDR1 is SGHRS and CDR2 is YFSETQ. The CDR3 is 17 amino acids. The V and J ends lost 1 base and 1 base respectively, with 17 bases between them.

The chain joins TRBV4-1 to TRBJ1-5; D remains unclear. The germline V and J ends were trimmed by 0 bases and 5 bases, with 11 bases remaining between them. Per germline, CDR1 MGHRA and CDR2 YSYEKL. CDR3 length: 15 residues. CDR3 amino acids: CASSQEEAEHQPQHF. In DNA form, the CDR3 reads TGCGCCAGCAGCCAAGAGGAGGCAGAGCATCAGCCCCAGCATTTT.

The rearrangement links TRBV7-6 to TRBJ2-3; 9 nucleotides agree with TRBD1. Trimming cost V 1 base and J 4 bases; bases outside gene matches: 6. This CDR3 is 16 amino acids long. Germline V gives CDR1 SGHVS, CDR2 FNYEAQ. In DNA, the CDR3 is TGTGCCAGCAGCTTAGTTCCGGGACAGGGCCCAGATACGCAGTATTTT. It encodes CASSLVPGQGPDTQYF.

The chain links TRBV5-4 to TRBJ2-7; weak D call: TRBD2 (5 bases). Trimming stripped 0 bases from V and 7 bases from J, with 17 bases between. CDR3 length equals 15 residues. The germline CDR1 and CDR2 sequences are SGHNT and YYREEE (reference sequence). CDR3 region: CASSLAGVGIGEQYF. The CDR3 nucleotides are TGTGCCAGCAGCTTGGCCGGGGTAGGGATAGGTGAGCAGTACTTC.

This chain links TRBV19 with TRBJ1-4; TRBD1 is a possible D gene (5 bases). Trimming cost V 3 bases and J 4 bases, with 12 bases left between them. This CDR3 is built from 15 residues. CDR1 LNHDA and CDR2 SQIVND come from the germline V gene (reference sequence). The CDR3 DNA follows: TGTGCCAGTAGTATTGGGGCAGGAGTTAATGAAAAACTGTTTTTT. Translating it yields CASSIGAGVNEKLFF.

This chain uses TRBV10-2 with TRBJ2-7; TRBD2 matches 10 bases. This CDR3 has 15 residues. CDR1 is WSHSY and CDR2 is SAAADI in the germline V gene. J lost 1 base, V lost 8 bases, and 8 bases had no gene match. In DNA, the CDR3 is TGCGCCAGCTGCAGCTTTAGCGGGAGGTCCTACGAGCAGTACTTC. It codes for CASCSFSGRSYEQYF.

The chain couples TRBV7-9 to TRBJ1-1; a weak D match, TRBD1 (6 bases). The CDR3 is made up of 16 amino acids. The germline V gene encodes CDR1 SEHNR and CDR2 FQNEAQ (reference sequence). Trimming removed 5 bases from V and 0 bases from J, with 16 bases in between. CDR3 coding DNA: TGTGCCAGCAGCCCAATCAACAGGGCCATGAACACTGAAGCTTTCTTT. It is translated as CASSPINRAMNTEAFF. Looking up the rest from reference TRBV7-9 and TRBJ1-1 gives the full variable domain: DTGVSQNPRHKITKRGQNVTFRCDPISEHNRLYWYRQTLGQGPEFLTYFQNEAQLEKSRLLSDRFSAERPKGSFSTLEIQRTEQGDSAMYLCASSPINRAMNTEAFFGQGTRLTVV.

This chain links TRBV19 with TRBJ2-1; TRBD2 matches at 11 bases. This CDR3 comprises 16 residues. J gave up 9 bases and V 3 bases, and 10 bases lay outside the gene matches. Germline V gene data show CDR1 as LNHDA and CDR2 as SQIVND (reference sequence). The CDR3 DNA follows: TGTGCCAGTAGTATCTATAGCGGGAGGGCCGGAGGTGAGCAGTTCTTC. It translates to CASSIYSGRAGGEQFF. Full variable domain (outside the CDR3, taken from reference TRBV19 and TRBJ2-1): DGGITQSPKYLFRKEGQNVTLSCEQNLNHDAMYWYRQDPGQGLRLIYYSQIVNDFQKGDIAEGYSVSREKKESFPLTVTSAQKNPTAFYLCASSIYSGRAGGEQFFGPGTRLTVL.

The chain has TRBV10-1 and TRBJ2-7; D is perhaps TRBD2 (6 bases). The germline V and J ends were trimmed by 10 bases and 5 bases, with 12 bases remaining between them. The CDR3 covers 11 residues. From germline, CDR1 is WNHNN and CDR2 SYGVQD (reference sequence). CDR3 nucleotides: TGCGCCACCCGTACGGGGGACGAGCAGTACTTC. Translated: CATRTGDEQYF.

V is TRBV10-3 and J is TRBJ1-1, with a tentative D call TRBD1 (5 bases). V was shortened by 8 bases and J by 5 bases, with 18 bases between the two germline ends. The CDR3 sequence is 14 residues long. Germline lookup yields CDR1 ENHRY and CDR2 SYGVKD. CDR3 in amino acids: CAILPSRDVTEAFF. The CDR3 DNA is TGTGCCATCCTTCCCTCCAGGGATGTGACTGAAGCTTTCTTT.

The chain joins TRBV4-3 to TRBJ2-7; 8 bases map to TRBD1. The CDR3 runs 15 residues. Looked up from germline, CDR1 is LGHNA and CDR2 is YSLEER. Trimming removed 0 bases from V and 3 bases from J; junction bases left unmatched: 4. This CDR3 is CASSQDSTGDYEQYF. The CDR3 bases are TGCGCCAGCAGCCAAGATTCGACAGGGGACTACGAGCAGTACTTC.

This CDR3 is CASSLGLQETQYF. Written as DNA, the CDR3 is TGTGCCAGCAGCTTAGGGTTGCAGGAGACCCAGTACTTC. The chain has TRBV7-9 and TRBJ2-5, with D hard to call. Germline assignment: CDR1 SEHNR and CDR2 FQNEAQ (reference sequence). This CDR3 contains 13 residues. V gave up 1 base and J gave up 5 bases, with 8 bases separating them.

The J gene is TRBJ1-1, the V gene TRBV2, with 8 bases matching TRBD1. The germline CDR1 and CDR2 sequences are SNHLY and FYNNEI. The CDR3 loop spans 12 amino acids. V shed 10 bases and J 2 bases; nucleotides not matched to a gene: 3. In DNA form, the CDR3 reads TGTGCCAACGGACAGGGAAACACTGAAGCTTTCTTT. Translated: CANGQGNTEAFF.

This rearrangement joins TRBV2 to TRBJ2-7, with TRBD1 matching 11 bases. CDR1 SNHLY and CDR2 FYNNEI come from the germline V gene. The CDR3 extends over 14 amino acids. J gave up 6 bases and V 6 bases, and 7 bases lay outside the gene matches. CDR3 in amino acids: CASRGQGEPGEQYF. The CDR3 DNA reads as TGTGCCAGCAGGGGACAGGGGGAACCCGGCGAGCAGTACTTC.

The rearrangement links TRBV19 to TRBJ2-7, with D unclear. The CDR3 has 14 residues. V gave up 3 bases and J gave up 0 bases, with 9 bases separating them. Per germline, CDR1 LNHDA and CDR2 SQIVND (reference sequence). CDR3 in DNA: TGTGCCAGTAGTATGGCCCAAAACTCCTACGAGCAGTACTTC. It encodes CASSMAQNSYEQYF.

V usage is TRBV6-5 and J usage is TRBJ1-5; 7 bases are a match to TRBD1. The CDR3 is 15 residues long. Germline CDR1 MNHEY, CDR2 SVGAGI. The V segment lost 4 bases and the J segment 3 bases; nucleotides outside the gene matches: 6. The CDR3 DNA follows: TGTGCCAGCAGTTTTGACAGGGCCCCCAATCAGCCCCAGCATTTT. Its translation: CASSFDRAPNQPQHF.

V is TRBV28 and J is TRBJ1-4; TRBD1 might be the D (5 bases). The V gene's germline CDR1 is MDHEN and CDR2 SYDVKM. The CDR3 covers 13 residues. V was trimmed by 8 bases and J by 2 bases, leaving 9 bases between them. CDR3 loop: CASQTVTNEKLFF. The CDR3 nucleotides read TGTGCCAGCCAGACAGTTACTAATGAAAAACTGTTTTTT.

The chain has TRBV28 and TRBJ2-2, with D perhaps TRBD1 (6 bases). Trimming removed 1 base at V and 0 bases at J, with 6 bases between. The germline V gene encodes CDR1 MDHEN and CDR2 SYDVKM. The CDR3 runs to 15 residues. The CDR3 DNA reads TGTGCCAGCAGTTTATCAGGGGCGAACACCGGGGAGCTGTTTTTT. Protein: CASSLSGANTGELFF. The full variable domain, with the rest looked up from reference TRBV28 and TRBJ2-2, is DVKVTQSSRYLVKRTGEKVFLECVQDMDHENMFWYRQDPGLGLRLIYFSYDVKMKEKGDIPEGYSVSREKKERFSLILESASTNQTSMYLCASSLSGANTGELFFGEGSRLTVL.

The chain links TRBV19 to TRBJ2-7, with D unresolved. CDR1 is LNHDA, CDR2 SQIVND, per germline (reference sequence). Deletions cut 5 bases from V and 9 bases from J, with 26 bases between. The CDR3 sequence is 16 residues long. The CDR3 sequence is CASSPRLLSVSRGQYF. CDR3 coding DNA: TGTGCCAGTAGTCCTCGACTCCTTTCAGTGTCGAGAGGGCAGTACTTC. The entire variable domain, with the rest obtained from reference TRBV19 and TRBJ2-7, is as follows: DGGITQSPKYLFRKEGQNVTLSCEQNLNHDAMYWYRQDPGQGLRLIYYSQIVNDFQKGDIAEGYSVSREKKESFPLTVTSAQKNPTAFYLCASSPRLLSVSRGQYFGPGTRLTVT.

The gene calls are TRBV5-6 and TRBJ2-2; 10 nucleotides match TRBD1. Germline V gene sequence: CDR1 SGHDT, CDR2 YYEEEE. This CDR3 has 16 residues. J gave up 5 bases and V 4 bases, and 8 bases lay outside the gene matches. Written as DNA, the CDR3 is TGTGCCAGCAGCAGTAGACAGGGGGCTCGGACCGGGGAGCTGTTTTTT. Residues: CASSSRQGARTGELFF.